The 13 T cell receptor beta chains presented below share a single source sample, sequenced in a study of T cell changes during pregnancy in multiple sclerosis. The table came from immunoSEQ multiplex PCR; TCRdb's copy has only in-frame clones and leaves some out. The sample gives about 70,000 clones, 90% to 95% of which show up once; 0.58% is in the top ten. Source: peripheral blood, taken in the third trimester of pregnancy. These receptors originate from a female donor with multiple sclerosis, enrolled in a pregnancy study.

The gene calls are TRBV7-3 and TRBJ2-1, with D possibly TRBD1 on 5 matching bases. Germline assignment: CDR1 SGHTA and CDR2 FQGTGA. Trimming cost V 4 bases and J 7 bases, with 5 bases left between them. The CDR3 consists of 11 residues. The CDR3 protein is CASSSGNEQFF. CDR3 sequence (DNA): TGTGCCAGCAGCTCAGGGAATGAGCAGTTCTTC.

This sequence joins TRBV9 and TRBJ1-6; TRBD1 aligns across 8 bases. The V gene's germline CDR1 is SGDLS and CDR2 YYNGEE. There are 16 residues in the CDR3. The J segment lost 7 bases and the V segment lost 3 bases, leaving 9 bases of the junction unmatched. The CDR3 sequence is CASSDSRDRPNSPLHF. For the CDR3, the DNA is TGTGCCAGCAGCGATAGTCGGGACAGGCCAAATTCACCCCTCCACTTT.

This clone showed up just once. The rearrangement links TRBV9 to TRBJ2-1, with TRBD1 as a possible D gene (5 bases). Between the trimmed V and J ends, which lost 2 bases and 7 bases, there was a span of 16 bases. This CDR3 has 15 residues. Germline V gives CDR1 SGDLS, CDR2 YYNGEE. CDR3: CASSVTDSGGNEQFF. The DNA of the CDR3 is TGTGCCAGCAGCGTGACAGATTCTGGTGGAAATGAGCAGTTCTTC. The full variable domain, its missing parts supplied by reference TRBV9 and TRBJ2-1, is DSGVTQTPKHLITATGQRVTLRCSPRSGDLSVYWYQQSLDQGLQFLIQYYNGEERAKGNILERFSAQQFPDLHSELNLSSLELGDSALYFCASSVTDSGGNEQFFGPGTRLTVL.

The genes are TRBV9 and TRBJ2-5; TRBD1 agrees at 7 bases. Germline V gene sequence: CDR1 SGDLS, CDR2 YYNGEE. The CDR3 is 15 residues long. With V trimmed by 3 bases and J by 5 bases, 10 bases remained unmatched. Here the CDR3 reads CASSGRGQGEETQYF. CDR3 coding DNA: TGTGCCAGCAGCGGTAGGGGCCAGGGGGAGGAGACCCAGTACTTC. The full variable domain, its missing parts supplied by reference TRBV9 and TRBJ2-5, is DSGVTQTPKHLITATGQRVTLRCSPRSGDLSVYWYQQSLDQGLQFLIQYYNGEERAKGNILERFSAQQFPDLHSELNLSSLELGDSALYFCASSGRGQGEETQYFGPGTRLLVL.

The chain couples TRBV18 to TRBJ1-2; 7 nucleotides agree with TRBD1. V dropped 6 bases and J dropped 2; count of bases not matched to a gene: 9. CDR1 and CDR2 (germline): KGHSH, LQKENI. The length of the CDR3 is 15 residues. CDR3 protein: CASSPPGQSNYGYTF. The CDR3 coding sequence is TGTGCCAGCTCGCCCCCGGGACAGAGCAACTATGGCTACACCTTC.

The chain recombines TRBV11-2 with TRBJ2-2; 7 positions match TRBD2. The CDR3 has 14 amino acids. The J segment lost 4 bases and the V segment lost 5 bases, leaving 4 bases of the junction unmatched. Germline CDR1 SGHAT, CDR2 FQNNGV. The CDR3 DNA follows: TGTGCCAGCAGCCTCCGGACTAGCACCGGGGAGCTGTTTTTT. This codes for CASSLRTSTGELFF.

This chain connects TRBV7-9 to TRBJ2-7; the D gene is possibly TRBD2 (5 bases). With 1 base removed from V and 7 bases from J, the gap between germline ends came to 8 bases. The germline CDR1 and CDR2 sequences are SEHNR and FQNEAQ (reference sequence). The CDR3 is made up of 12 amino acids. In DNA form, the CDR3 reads TGTGCCAGCAGCTTAGGCGGGCAGGAGCAGTACTTC. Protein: CASSLGGQEQYF.

In nucleotides, the CDR3 is TGTGCCAGCAGGGACACAGGGGCATACGAGCAGTACTTC. It is translated as CASRDTGAYEQYF. The chain combines TRBV27 with TRBJ2-7, with 7 nucleotides matching TRBD1. V lost 6 bases, J lost 4 bases, and 6 bases stayed unmatched. The CDR3 runs to 13 residues. Germline V CDR1 and CDR2: MNHEY, SMNVEV (reference sequence).

CDR3: CASSRPTNRNTEAFF. CDR3 sequence (DNA): TGTGCCAGCAGCCGCCCGACAAACAGGAACACTGAAGCTTTCTTT. This rearrangement joins TRBV6-5 to TRBJ1-1; D ambiguous. CDR3 length equals 15 residues. V was shortened by 6 bases and J by 1 base, with 15 bases between the two germline ends. The germline V gene encodes CDR1 MNHEY and CDR2 SVGAGI.

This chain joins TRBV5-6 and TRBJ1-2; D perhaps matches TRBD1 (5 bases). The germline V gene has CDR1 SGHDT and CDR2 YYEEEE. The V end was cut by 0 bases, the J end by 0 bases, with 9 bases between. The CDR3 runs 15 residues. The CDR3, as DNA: TGTGCCAGCAGCTTGGTAACAGGAGCTAACTATGGCTACACCTTC. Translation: CASSLVTGANYGYTF.

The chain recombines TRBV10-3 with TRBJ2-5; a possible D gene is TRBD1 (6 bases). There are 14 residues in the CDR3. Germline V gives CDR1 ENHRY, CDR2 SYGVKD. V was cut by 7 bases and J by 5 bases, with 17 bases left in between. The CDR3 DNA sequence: TGTGCCATCAATCAGGCAGGGGCACCGGAGACCCAGTACTTC. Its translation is CAINQAGAPETQYF.

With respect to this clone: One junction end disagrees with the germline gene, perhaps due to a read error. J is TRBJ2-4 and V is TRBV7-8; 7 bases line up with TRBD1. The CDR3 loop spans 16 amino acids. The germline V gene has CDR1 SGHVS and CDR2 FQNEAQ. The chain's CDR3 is CVSSQSGWTGGDIQYF. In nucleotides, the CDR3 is TGTGTCAGCAGCCAGAGCGGTTGGACAGGTGGTGACATTCAGTACTTC. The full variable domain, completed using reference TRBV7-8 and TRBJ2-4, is GAGVSQSPRYKVAKRGQDVALRCDPISGHVSLFWYQQALGQGPEFLTYFQNEAQLDKSGLPSDRFFAERPEGSVSTLKIQRTQQEDSAVYLCVSSQSGWTGGDIQYFGAGTRLSVL.

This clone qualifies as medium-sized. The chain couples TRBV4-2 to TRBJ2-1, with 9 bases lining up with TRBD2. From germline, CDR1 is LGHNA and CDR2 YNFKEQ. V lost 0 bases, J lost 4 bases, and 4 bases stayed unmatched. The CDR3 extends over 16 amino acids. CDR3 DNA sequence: TGTGCCAGCAGCCAAGAGGCTAGCGGGGCTTACAATGAGCAGTTCTTC. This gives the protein CASSQEASGAYNEQFF.